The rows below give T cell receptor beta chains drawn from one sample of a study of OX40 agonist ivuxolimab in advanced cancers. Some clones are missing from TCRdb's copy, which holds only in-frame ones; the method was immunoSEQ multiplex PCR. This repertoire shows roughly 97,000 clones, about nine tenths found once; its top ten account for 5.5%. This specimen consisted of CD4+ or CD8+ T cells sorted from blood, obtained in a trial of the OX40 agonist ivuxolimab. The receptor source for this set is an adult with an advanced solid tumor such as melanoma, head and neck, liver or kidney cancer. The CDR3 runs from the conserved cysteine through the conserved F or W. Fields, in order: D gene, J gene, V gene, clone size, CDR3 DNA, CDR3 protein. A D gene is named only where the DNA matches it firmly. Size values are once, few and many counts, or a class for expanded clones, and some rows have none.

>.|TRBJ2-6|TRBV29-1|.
TGCAGCGCCGGAACAGTTACCTCTGGGGCCAACGTCCTGACTTTC
CSAGTVTSGANVLTF
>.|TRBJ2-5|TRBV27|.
TGTGCCAGCAGTTCGGGACGCGGTGGTAGAGAGACCCAGTACTTC
CASSSGRGGRETQYF
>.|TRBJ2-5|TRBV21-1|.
TGTGCCAGCAGCCCCATTATCAGGGGGCACATGGAGACCCAGTACTTC
CASSPIIRGHMETQYF
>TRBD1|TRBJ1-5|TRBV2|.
TGTGCCAGCAGGGGACAGGGGTATAGCAATCAGCCCCAGCATTTT
CASRGQGYSNQPQHF
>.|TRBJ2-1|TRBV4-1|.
TGCGCCAGCAGCCAAGAAAGAGGGCGGGCAGGGTACAATGAGCAGTTCTTC
CASSQERGRAGYNEQFF
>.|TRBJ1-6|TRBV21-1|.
TGTGCCAGCAGCAAAGACAGCAGCTCGGGTTATAATTCACCCCTCCACTTT
CASSKDSSSGYNSPLHF
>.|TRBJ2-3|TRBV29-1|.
TGCAGCTGCTCCAGGACTTCAGATACGCAGTATTTT
CSCSRTSDTQYF
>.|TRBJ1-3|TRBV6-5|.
TGTGCCAGCAGTTACGAGCGGGGTGACACCATATATTTT
CASSYERGDTIYF
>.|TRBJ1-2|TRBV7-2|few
TGTGCCAGCAGCTTAGGGGCGGGGTATGGCTACACCTTC
CASSLGAGYGYTF
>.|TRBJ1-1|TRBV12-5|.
TGTGCTAGTGGGACTAACACTGAAGCTTTCTTT
CASGTNTEAFF
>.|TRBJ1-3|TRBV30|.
TGTGCCTGGGCCCCATCTGGAAACACCATATATTTT
CAWAPSGNTIYF
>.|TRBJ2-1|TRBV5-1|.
TGCGCCAGCAGCATAGGACTTTCCTTCTCCTACAATGAGCAGTTCTTC
CASSIGLSFSYNEQFF
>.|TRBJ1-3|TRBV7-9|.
TGTGCCAGCAGCTTAATGGGGCTCCGGACTCCGAGGACAAACACCATATATTTT
CASSLMGLRTPRTNTIYF
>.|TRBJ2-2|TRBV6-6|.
TGTGCCAGCAGTTACGGGGGAGTGACCGGGGAGCTGTTTTTT
CASSYGGVTGELFF
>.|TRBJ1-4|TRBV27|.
TGTGCCAGCAGTTTCCGCCTTCCAATGAATCAACTGTTTTTT
CASSFRLPMNQLFF
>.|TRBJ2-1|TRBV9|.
TGTGCCAGCAGCGTAGGTTGGGGTTTCGCCAATGAGCAGTTCTTC
CASSVGWGFANEQFF
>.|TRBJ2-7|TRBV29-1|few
TGCAGCGTTGAAGACAATAGGCAGTCAGGGCAGTACTTC
CSVEDNRQSGQYF
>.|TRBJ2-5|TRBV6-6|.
TGTGCCAGCAACCCATCCCTAGCACGGCTAAGGACCCAGTACTTC
CASNPSLARLRTQYF
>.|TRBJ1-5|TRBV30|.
TGTGCCTGGAGTACCGAGAGCAATCAGCCCCAGCATTTT
CAWSTESNQPQHF
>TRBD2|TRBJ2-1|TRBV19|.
TGTGCCAGTACGCCCTTTAGCGGGACCTACAATGAGCAGTTCTTC
CASTPFSGTYNEQFF
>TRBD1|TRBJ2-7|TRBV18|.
TGTGCCAGCTCACCAACTTCCGGGACAGGAAAATACGAGCAGTACTTC
CASSPTSGTGKYEQYF
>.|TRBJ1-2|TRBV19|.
TGTGCCAGTAGTATTGGTCGGGGGTACTATGGCTACACCTTC
CASSIGRGYYGYTF
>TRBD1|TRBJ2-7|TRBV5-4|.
TGTGCCAGCAGCTCCGGGACAGGGTTCGGCTACGAGCAGTACTTC
CASSSGTGFGYEQYF
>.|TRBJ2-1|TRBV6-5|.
TGTGCCAGCAGTTACCAGGGTCTTGCGTTCTTC
CASSYQGLAFF
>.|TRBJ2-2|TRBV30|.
TGTGCCTGGAGTCAGAAACCGAACACCGGGGAGCTGTTTTTT
CAWSQKPNTGELFF
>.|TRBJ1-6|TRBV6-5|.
TGTGCCAGCAGTTACTCGAGGGCCCTTAATTCACCCCTCCACTTT
CASSYSRALNSPLHF
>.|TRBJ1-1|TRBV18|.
TGTGCCAGCTCAGCGCGCGAGACTGAAGCTTTCTTT
CASSARETEAFF
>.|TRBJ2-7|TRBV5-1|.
TGCGCCAGCAGCTTGGGCCTCTCGCGAGGGGTCGGCGCCTACGAGCAGTACTTC
CASSLGLSRGVGAYEQYF
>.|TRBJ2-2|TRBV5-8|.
TGTGCCAGCAGCTTTGCGGGGCGTATTAACACCGGGGAGCTGTTTTTT
CASSFAGRINTGELFF
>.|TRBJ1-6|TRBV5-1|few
TGCGCCAGCAGCCCCGTGCCGGGACGGGATTCACCCCTCCACTTT
CASSPVPGRDSPLHF
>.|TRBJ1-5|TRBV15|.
TGTGCCACCAGCAGAGGGAATGCGGGGAATCAGCCCCAGCATTTT
CATSRGNAGNQPQHF